This T cell receptor (beta chain) was recovered during a study of blood T cell repertoires in COVID-19. In the study overall: Acute and convalescent COVID-19 specimens originated in the United States, Italy and Spain. PBMCs, B-cell-depleted T cells, or T cells were the source of the cDNA or gDNA that made up the material.

The ends were cut back, 2 bases at V and 12 bases at J, with 23 bases in the middle. CDR3 size: 16 residues. Germline loops: CDR1 MGHRA, CDR2 YSYEKL. As handled by the study authors: Reference gene primer amplification yielded estimated nucleated cell counts. Clones were sequenced by immunoSEQ multiplex PCR, and TCRdb holds only the in-frame ones, with some missing. The V and J calls and clone size come from that table; D and trimming were worked out from the DNA. The sample lists over 100,000 clones, over 60% occurring once. The chain is built from TRBV4-1 and TRBJ2-1, with D perhaps matching TRBD1 (6 bases). The TCR originated in a human donor in a cohort sampled during active or convalescent COVID-19. Sequencing was done on a sample of peripheral blood. CDR3 nucleotide sequence: TGCGCCAGCAGCCAAACGTCAGGGGCCTACTGGGTTGGGCAGTTCTTC. This codes for CASSQTSGAYWVGQFF.